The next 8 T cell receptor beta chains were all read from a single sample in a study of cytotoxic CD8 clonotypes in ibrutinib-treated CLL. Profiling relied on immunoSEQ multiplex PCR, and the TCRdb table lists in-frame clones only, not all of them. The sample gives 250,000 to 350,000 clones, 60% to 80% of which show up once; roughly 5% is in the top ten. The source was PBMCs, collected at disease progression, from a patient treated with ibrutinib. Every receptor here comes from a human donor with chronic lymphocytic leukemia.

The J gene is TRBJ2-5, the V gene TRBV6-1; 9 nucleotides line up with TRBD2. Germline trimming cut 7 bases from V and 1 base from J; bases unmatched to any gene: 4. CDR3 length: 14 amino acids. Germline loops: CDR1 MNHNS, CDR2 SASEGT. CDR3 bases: TGTGCCAGCACAGCGGGGGGAATCCAAGAGACCCAGTACTTC. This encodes CASTAGGIQETQYF.

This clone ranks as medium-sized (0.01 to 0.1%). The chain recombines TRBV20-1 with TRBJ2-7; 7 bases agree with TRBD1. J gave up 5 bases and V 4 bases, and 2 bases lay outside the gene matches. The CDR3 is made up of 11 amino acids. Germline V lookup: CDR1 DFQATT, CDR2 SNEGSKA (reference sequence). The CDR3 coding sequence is TGCAGTGCTAAGAGGGGGCACGAGCAGTACTTC. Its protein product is CSAKRGHEQYF.

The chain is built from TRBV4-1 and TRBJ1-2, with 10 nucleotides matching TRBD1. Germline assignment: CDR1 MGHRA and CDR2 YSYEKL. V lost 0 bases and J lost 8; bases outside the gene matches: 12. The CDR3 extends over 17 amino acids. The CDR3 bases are TGCGCCAGCAGCCAAGACCGGGACAGGGGCCGCGTCCACGGCTACACCTTC. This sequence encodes CASSQDRDRGRVHGYTF.

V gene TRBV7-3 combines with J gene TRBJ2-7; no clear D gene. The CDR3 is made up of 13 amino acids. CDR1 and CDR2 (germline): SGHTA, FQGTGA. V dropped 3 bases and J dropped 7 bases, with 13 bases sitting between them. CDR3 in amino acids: CASSFLPGREQYF. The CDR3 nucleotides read TGTGCCAGCAGCTTTTTGCCGGGCAGGGAGCAGTACTTC.

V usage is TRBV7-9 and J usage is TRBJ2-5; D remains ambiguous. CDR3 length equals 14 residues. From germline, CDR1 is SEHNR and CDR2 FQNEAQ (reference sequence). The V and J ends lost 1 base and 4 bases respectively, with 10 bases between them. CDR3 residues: CASSLGQRRETQYF. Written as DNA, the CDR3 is TGTGCCAGCAGCTTAGGTCAAAGGAGAGAGACCCAGTACTTC.

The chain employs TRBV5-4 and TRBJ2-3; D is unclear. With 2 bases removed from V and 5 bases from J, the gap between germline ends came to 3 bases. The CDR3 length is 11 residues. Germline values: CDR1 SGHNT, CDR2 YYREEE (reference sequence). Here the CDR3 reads CASSFLDTQYF. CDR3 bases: TGTGCCAGCAGCTTTTTAGATACGCAGTATTTT.

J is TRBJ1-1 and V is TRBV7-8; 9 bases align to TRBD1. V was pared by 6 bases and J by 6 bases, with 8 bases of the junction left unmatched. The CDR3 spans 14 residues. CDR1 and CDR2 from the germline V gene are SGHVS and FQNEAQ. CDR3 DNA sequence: TGTGCCAGCAGATACGGGACAGGGAGGGCTGAAGCTTTCTTT. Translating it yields CASRYGTGRAEAFF.

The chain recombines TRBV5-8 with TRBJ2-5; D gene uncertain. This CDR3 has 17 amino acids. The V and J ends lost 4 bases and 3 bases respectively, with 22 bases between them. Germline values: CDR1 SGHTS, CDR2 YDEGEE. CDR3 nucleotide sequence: TGTGCCAGCAGCCCCACGTCCAGGCGAAAGGTAGAAGAGACCCAGTACTTC. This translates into CASSPTSRRKVEETQYF.